This T cell receptor beta chain was obtained from a study of CD8 T cells in ankylosing spondylitis. Findings of the study overall: Several of the motif variants were reported before in synovial fluid and blood from reactive arthritis. Reportedly, significant enrichment of disease-linked clones occurred in matched ankylosing spondylitis synovial fluid.

This clonotype was found many times. Its specificity is not known. TCRdb used MiXCR to reprocess the 5' RACE reads, holding one entry per CDR3 protein. The sample carries tens of thousands of distinct CDR3 sequences, 2.5% to 3.5% recorded once. This TCR came from a male donor with ankylosing spondylitis or in good health (not recorded which). Sequenced input: blood, either unsorted or a sorted T cell fraction (not recorded which).

DNA of the CDR3: TGTGCCAGCAGCGTAGGGGCCCGGGACGGGAATGAAAAACTGTTTTTT. Its protein product is CASSVGARDGNEKLFF. The genes are TRBV9 and TRBJ1-4; D is perhaps TRBD1 (5 bases). Germline values: CDR1 SGDLS, CDR2 YYNGEE. V was clipped by 0 bases and J by 5 bases, with 14 bases between them. The CDR3 totals 16 residues.